Listed below are T cell receptor beta chains from one sample, sequenced in a study of cytomegalovirus exposure and HLA in healthy donors. Assay used: immunoSEQ multiplex PCR; TCRdb lists only in-frame clones, some missing. The data contain 150,000 or so clones, around 84% of them seen just once; the ten biggest clones take up 2% to 2.5%. Specimen: PBMCs. These receptors originate from a woman aged 18 to 35 in good health and CMV-seronegative. The CDR3 runs from the conserved cysteine through the conserved F or W. Each record gives: D gene, V gene, clone size, J gene, CDR3 protein, CDR3 DNA. A D gene is named only where the DNA matches it firmly. A row's size may be missing; if present it is once, few, many or a size class.

d_call: TRBD2
v_call: TRBV2
clone_size: NA
j_call: TRBJ2-3
cdr3_aa: CASASRSAGGDDTQYF
cdr3_nt: TGTGCCAGCGCCTCGAGGAGCGCGGGAGGTGACGATACGCAGTATTTT

d_call: NA
v_call: TRBV11-2
clone_size: NA
j_call: TRBJ2-7
cdr3_aa: CASSLELSPRPTEQYF
cdr3_nt: TGTGCCAGCAGCTTAGAGCTTAGCCCTCGTCCGACCGAGCAGTACTTC

d_call: NA
v_call: TRBV12-5
clone_size: few
j_call: TRBJ1-1
cdr3_aa: CASGLAAGPNTEAFF
cdr3_nt: TGTGCTAGTGGTTTGGCCGCAGGGCCAAACACTGAAGCTTTCTTT

d_call: TRBD1
v_call: TRBV9
clone_size: NA
j_call: TRBJ2-1
cdr3_aa: CASSVDRAYNEQFF
cdr3_nt: TGTGCCAGCAGCGTGGACAGGGCTTACAATGAGCAGTTCTTC

d_call: NA
v_call: TRBV5-1
clone_size: NA
j_call: TRBJ2-5
cdr3_aa: CASSLGTDQETQYF
cdr3_nt: TGCGCCAGCAGCTTGGGGACAGACCAAGAGACCCAGTACTTC

d_call: NA
v_call: TRBV30
clone_size: NA
j_call: TRBJ2-5
cdr3_aa: CAWGPGTLQETQYF
cdr3_nt: TGTGCCTGGGGCCCCGGGACACTGCAAGAGACCCAGTACTTC

d_call: TRBD1
v_call: TRBV27
clone_size: NA
j_call: TRBJ2-7
cdr3_aa: CASSSPPPTGGRKKTYEQYF
cdr3_nt: TGTGCCAGCAGTTCACCCCCCCCCACAGGGGGGCGGAAGAAGACCTACGAGCAGTACTTC

d_call: NA
v_call: TRBV19
clone_size: NA
j_call: TRBJ1-3
cdr3_aa: CASTLGGAGNTIYF
cdr3_nt: TGTGCCAGTACCCTGGGAGGAGCTGGAAACACCATATATTTT

d_call: NA
v_call: TRBV4-2
clone_size: NA
j_call: TRBJ2-7
cdr3_aa: CASSQALWGPAYEQYF
cdr3_nt: TGTGCCAGCAGCCAAGCTTTGTGGGGGCCCGCCTATGAGCAGTACTTC

d_call: NA
v_call: TRBV19
clone_size: NA
j_call: TRBJ2-2
cdr3_aa: CAQLGTTNTGELFF
cdr3_nt: TGTGCCCAACTCGGGACAACCAACACCGGGGAGCTGTTTTTT

d_call: NA
v_call: TRBV4-3
clone_size: NA
j_call: TRBJ2-7
cdr3_aa: CAPFWRGSYEQYF
cdr3_nt: TGCGCACCTTTCTGGCGGGGATCCTACGAGCAGTACTTC

d_call: NA
v_call: TRBV11-3
clone_size: NA
j_call: TRBJ2-1
cdr3_aa: CASGQRGGSDEQFF
cdr3_nt: TGTGCCAGCGGCCAGCGTGGGGGGAGCGATGAGCAGTTCTTC

d_call: NA
v_call: TRBV10-2
clone_size: NA
j_call: TRBJ1-2
cdr3_aa: CASSEVKTGGYTF
cdr3_nt: TGCGCCAGCAGTGAGGTCAAAACCGGTGGCTACACCTTC

d_call: TRBD2
v_call: TRBV7-2
clone_size: NA
j_call: TRBJ2-1
cdr3_aa: CASSLRTSVGNEQFF
cdr3_nt: TGTGCCAGCAGCTTGCGGACTAGCGTGGGGAATGAGCAGTTCTTC